This note documents a single T cell receptor (beta chain) sequence. This CDR3 contains 15 residues. The germline V gene has CDR1 KGHSH and CDR2 LQKENI. Trimming took 4 bases from V and 7 from J; bases not matched to a gene: 7. Produced via immunoSEQ multiplex PCR; TCRdb's table is partial and in-frame only. The sample records 250,000 to 300,000 clones, roughly 80% being singletons. This record comes from a study of blood T cell repertoires in COVID-19. Looking at the study overall: Sample material is recorded as cDNA or gDNA derived from T cells, B-cell-depleted T cells, or PBMCs.

The rearrangement links TRBV18 to TRBJ1-5, with TRBD1 matching 10 bases. The TCR was taken from a man between 60 and 75 years old who had recovered from COVID-19. Sequences were obtained from peripheral blood. The CDR3 nucleotides read TGTGCCAGCTCACGTGGGACAGGGGAAAACCAGCCCCAGCATTTT. It is translated as CASSRGTGENQPQHF.